The TCR beta chain under discussion was sequenced for a study of tumor and adjacent non-tumor tissue in lung cancer. In the case of this clonotype: The antigen remains unidentified. A read error may be the cause here, since a much bigger clone is one base away.

The library came from three nested PCR rounds adapted from ARM-PCR protocols. TCRdb reprocessed the multiplex PCR reads with MiXCR, giving one entry per CDR3 protein. The sample holds about 200,000 distinct CDR3 sequences, less than 80% seen once. The ends lost 4 bases at V and 6 bases at J; junction bases unmatched: 8. The CDR3 has 15 amino acids. The V gene's germline CDR1 is DFQATT and CDR2 SNEGSKA (reference sequence). Study-wide results and limits: Tumor tissue had significantly higher TCR diversity than normal lung.

No cell sorting was done before RNA was extracted from the tissue. The sequenced material came from lung tumor tissue. The sequence was obtained from a man in his 60s with non-small cell lung cancer. The rearrangement uses TRBV20-1 and TRBJ1-4; TRBD1 matches at 10 bases. CDR3 in DNA: TGCAGTGCTATGGACTCGGGACAGGGGCATGAAAAACTGTTTTTT. This encodes CSAMDSGQGHEKLFF.